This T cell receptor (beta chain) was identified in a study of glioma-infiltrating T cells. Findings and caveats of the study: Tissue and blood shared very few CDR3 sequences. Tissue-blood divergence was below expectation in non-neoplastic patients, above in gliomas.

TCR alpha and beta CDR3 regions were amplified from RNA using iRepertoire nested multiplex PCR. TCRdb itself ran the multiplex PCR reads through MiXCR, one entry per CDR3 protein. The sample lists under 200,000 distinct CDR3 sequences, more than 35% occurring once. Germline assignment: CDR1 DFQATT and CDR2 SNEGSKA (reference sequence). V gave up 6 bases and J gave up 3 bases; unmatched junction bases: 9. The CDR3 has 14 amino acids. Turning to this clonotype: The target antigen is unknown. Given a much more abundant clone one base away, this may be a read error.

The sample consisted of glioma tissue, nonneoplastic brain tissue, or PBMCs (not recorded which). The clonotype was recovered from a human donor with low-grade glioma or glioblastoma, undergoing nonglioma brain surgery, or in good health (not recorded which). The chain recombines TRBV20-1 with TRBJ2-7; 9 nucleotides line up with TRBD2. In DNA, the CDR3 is TGCAGTGCGCCGCTAGCGGGAAATGACTACGAGCAGTACTTC. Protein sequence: CSAPLAGNDYEQYF.